This record covers a single T cell receptor beta chain. Its target is not known. Trimming cost V 1 base and J 2 bases; bases outside gene matches: 8. Germline CDR1 and CDR2: SGHTA and FQGTGA. This CDR3 spans 17 amino acids. This sample was taken from a study of cytomegalovirus exposure and HLA in healthy donors. Whole-study context: About 85 million unique TCRs from HLA-typed donors were held in an early release of data. General study points: Later, TCR association rates were found to vary by HLA locus, highest for DRB1 and lowest for HLA-C. A later analysis found common viral pathogens apparently linked to several of the most significant clusters.

Amplification used 60 Vbeta primers and 13 Jbeta primers. Data came from immunoSEQ multiplex PCR; TCRdb stores just in-frame clones and leaves some out. This sample carries some 150,000 clones, around nine tenths of them seen once, and the ten largest clones take about 0.9%. The genes are TRBV7-3 and TRBJ2-5; 9 positions agree with TRBD1. This sequence was found in a woman aged 25 to 45 in good health and CMV-seronegative. Sequenced: PBMCs. The CDR3 bases are TGTGCCAGCAGCTTAATCGGGACAGGGTCGACGCAAGAGACCCAGTACTTC. Translated, it gives CASSLIGTGSTQETQYF. The full variable domain, its missing parts supplied by reference TRBV7-3 and TRBJ2-5, is GAGVSQTPSNKVTEKGKYVELRCDPISGHTALYWYRQSLGQGPEFLIYFQGTGAADDSGLPNDRFFAVRPEGSVSTLKIQRTERGDSAVYLCASSLIGTGSTQETQYFGPGTRLLVL.